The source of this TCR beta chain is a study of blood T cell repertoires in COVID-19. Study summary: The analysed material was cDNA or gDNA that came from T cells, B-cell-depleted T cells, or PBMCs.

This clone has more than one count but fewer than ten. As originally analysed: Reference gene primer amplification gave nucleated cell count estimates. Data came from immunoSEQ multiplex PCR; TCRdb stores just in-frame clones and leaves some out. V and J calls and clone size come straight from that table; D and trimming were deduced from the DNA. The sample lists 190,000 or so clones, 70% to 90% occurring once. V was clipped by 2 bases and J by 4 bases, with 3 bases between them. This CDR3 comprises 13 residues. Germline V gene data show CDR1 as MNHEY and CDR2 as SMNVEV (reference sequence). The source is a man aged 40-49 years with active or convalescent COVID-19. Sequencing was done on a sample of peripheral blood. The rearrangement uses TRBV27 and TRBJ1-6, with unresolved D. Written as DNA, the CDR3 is TGTGCCAGCAGTTTACAATATAATTCACCCCTCCACTTT. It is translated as CASSLQYNSPLHF.